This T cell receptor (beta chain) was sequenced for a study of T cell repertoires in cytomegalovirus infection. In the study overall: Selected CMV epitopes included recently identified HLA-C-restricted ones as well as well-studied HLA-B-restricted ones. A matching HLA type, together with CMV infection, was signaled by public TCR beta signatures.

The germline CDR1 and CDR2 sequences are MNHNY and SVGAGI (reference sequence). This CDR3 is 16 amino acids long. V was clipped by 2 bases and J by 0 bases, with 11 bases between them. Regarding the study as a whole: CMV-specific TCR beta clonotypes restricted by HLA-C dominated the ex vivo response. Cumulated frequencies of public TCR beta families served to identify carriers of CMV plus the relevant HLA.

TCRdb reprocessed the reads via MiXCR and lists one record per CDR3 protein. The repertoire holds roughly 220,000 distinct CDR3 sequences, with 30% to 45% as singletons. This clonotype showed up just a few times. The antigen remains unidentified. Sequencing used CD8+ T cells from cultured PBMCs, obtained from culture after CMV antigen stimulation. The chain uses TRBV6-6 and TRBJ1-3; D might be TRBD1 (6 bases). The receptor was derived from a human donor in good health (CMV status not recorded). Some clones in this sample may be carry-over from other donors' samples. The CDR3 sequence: CASSYMGQSSGNTIYF. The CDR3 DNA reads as TGTGCCAGCAGTTACATGGGACAATCCTCTGGAAACACCATATATTTT.